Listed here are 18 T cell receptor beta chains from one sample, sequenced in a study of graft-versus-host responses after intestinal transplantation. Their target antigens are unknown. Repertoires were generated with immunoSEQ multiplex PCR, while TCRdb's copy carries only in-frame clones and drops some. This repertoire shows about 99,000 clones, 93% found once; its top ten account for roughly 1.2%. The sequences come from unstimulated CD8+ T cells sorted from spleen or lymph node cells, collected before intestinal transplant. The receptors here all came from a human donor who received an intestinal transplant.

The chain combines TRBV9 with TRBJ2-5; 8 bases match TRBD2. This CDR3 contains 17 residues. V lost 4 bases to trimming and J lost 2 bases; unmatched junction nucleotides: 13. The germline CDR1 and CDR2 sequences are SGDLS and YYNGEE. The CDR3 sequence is CASSPSGSGYLQETQYF. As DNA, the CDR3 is TGTGCCAGCAGCCCAAGCGGGAGCGGATACTTACAAGAGACCCAGTACTTC.

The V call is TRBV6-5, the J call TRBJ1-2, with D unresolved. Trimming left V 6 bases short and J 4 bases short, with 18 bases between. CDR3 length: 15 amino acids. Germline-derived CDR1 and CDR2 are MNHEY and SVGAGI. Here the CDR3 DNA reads TGTGCCAGCAGCCCCTCCTCTCGCAGCTCCTATGGCTACACCTTC. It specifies CASSPSSRSSYGYTF.

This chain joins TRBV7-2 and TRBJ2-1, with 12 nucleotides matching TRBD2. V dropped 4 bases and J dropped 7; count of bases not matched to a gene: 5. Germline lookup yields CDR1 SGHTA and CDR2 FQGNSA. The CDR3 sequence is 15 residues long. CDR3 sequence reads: CASSSSGGAGNEQFF. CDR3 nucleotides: TGTGCCAGCAGCTCTAGCGGGGGGGCAGGGAATGAGCAGTTCTTC.

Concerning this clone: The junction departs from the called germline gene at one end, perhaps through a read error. CDR3 residues: CALGNYDTEAFF. As DNA, the CDR3 is TGCGCTCTTGGGAACTATGACACTGAAGCTTTCTTT. The chain has TRBV2 and TRBJ1-1; unclear D gene. The length of the CDR3 is 12 residues. Germline V gives CDR1 SNHLY, CDR2 FYNNEI.

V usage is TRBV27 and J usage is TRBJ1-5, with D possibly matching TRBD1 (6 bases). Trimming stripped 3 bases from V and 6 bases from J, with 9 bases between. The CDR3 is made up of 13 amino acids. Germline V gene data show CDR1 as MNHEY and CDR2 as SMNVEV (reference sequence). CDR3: CASSFGGGQPQHF. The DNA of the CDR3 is TGTGCCAGCAGTTTTGGGGGCGGTCAGCCCCAGCATTTT.

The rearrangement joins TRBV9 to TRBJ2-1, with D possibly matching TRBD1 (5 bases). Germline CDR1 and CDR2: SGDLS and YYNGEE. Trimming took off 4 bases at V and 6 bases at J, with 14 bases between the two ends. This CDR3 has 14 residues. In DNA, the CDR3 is TGTGCCAGCAGCCCAGGGTGGTCTGGCAATGAGCAGTTCTTC. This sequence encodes CASSPGWSGNEQFF.

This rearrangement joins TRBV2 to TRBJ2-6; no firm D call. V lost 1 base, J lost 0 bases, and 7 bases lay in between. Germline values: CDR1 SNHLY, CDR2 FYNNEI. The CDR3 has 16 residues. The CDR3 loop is CASSEGKASGANVLTF. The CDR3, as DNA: TGTGCCAGCAGTGAAGGAAAGGCCTCTGGGGCCAACGTCCTGACTTTC.

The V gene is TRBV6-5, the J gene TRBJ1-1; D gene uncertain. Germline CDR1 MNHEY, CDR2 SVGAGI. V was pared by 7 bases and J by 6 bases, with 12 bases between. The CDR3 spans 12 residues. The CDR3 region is CASTTDGSEAFF. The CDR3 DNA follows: TGTGCCAGCACCACGGACGGGTCTGAAGCTTTCTTT.

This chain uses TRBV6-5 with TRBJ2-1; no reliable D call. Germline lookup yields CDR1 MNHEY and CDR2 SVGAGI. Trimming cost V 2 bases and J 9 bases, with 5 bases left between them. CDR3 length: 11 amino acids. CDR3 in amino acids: CASSYGSEQFF. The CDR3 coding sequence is TGTGCCAGCAGTTACGGCAGTGAGCAGTTCTTC.

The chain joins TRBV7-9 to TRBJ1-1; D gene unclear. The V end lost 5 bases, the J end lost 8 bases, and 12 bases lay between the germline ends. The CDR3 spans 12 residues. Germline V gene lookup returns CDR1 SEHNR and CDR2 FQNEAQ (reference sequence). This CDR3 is CASSPGGGEAFF. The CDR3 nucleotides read TGTGCCAGCAGCCCCGGTGGTGGGGAAGCTTTCTTT. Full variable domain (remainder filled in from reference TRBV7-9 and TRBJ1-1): DTGVSQNPRHKITKRGQNVTFRCDPISEHNRLYWYRQTLGQGPEFLTYFQNEAQLEKSRLLSDRFSAERPKGSFSTLEIQRTEQGDSAMYLCASSPGGGEAFFGQGTRLTVV.

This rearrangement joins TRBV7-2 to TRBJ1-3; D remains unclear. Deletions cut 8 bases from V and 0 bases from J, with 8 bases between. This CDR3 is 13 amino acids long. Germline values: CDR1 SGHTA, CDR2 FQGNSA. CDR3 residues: CASPGPSGNTIYF. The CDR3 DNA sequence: TGTGCCAGCCCCGGGCCCTCTGGAAACACCATATATTTT.

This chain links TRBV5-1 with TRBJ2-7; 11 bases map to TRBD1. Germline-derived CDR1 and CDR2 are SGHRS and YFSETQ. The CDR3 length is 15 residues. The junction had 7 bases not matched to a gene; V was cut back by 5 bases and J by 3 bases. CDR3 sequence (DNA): TGCGCCAGCAGTTCCGGACAGGGGGCTATCTACGAGCAGTACTTC. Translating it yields CASSSGQGAIYEQYF.

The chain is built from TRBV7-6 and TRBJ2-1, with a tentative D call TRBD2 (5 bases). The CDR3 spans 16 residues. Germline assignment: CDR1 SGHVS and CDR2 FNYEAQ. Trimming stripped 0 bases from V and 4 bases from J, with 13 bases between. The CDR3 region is CASSLAEGQRYNEQFF. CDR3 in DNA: TGTGCCAGCAGCTTAGCAGAGGGTCAACGGTACAATGAGCAGTTCTTC.

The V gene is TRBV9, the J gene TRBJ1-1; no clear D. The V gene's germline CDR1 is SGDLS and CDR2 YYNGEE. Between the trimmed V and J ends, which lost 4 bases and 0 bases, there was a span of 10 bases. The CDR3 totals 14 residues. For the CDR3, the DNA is TGTGCCAGCAGCCCCGACGGATTGAACACTGAAGCTTTCTTT. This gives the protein CASSPDGLNTEAFF. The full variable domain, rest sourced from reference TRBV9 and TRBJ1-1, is DSGVTQTPKHLITATGQRVTLRCSPRSGDLSVYWYQQSLDQGLQFLIQYYNGEERAKGNILERFSAQQFPDLHSELNLSSLELGDSALYFCASSPDGLNTEAFFGQGTRLTVV.

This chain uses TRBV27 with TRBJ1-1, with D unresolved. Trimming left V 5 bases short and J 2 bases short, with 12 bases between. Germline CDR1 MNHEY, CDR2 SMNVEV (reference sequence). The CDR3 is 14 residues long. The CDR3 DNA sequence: TGTGCCAGCAGTCCGGGGTCGGGTAACACTGAAGCTTTCTTT. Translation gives CASSPGSGNTEAFF.

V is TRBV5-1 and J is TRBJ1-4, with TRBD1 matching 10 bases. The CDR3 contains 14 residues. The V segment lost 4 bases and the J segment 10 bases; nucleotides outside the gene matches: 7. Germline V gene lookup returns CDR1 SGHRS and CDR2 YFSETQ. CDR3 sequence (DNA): TGCGCCAGCAGCGGGGACAGGGGCTCTGGAAAACTGTTTTTT. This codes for CASSGDRGSGKLFF.

The CDR3 protein is CASSSDRGDSPLHF. CDR3 in DNA: TGTGCCAGCAGTTCAGACAGGGGGGATTCACCCCTCCACTTT. The V call is TRBV27, the J call TRBJ1-6; 9 bases line up with TRBD1. V gave up 4 bases and J gave up 8 bases; unmatched junction bases: 3. This CDR3 comprises 14 residues. The V gene's germline CDR1 is MNHEY and CDR2 SMNVEV (reference sequence).

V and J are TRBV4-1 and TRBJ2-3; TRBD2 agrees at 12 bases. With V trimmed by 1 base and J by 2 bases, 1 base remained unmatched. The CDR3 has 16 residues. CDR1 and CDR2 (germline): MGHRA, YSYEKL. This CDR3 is CASSQGTSGVTDTQYF. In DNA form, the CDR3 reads TGCGCCAGCAGCCAAGGGACTAGCGGGGTCACAGATACGCAGTATTTT.